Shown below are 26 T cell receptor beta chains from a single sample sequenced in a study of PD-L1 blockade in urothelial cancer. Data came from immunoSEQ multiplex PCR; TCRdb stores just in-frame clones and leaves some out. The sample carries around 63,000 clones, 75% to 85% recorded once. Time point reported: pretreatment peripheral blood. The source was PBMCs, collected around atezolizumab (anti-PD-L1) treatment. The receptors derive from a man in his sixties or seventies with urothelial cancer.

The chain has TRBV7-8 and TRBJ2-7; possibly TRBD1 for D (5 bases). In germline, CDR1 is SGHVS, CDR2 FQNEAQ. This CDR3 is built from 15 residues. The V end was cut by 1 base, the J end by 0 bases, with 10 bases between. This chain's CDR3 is CASSLERDSSYEQYF. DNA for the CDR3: TGTGCCAGCAGCTTAGAGCGAGACAGCTCCTACGAGCAGTACTTC.

The CDR3 nucleotides read TGTGCCAGCAGTTCCTCCCCCGGGGAGGAGGACTACGAGCAGTACTTC. Translation: CASSSSPGEEDYEQYF. V gene TRBV6-5 combines with J gene TRBJ2-7, with a possible D match to TRBD2 (6 bases). The V and J ends lost 4 bases and 3 bases respectively, with 19 bases between them. Germline CDR1 is MNHEY and CDR2 is SVGAGI. The CDR3 covers 16 residues.

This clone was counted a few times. The CDR3: CASSSQETQYF. DNA for the CDR3: TGTGCCAGCTCGTCCCAAGAGACCCAGTACTTC. V is TRBV7-9 and J is TRBJ2-5; D is ambiguous. Germline V CDR1 and CDR2: SEHNR, FQNEAQ (reference sequence). V dropped 8 bases and J dropped 1 base, with 5 bases sitting between them. The length of the CDR3 is 11 residues. The variable domain in full, with the rest retrieved from reference TRBV7-9 and TRBJ2-5, is DTGVSQNPRHKITKRGQNVTFRCDPISEHNRLYWYRQTLGQGPEFLTYFQNEAQLEKSRLLSDRFSAERPKGSFSTLEIQRTEQGDSAMYLCASSSQETQYFGPGTRLLVL.

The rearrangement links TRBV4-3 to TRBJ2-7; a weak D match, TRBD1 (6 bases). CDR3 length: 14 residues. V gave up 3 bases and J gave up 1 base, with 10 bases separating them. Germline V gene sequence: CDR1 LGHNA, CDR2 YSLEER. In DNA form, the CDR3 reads TGCGCCAGCAGCCAGTTCAGGGGTTCCTACGAGCAGTACTTC. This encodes CASSQFRGSYEQYF.

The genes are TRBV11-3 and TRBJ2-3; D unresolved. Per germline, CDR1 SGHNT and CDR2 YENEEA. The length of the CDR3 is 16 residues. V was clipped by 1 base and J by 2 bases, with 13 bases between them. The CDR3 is CASSLGLGGATDTQYF. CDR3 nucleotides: TGTGCCAGCAGCTTAGGCCTCGGCGGAGCCACAGATACGCAGTATTTT.

Here the CDR3 reads CSVEDRILADKWDEQFF. CDR3 bases: TGCAGCGTTGAAGATCGAATACTAGCGGATAAATGGGATGAGCAGTTCTTC. This chain joins TRBV29-1 and TRBJ2-1; 8 bases map to TRBD2. V was pared by 0 bases and J by 8 bases, with 15 bases of the junction left unmatched. This CDR3 contains 17 residues. Germline V gene lookup returns CDR1 SQVTM and CDR2 ANQGSEA.

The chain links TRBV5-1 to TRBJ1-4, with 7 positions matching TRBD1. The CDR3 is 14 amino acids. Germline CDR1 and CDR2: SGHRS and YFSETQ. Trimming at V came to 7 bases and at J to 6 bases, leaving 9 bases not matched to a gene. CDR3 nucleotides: TGCGCCAGCTCACCGGGGGACAGACATGAAAAACTGTTTTTT. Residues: CASSPGDRHEKLFF.

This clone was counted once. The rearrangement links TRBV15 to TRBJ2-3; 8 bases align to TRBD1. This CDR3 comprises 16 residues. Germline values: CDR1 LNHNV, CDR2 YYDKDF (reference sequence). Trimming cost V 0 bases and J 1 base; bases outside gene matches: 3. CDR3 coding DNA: TGTGCCACCAGCAGAGATCCAGGGGGCGGCACAGATACGCAGTATTTT. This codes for CATSRDPGGGTDTQYF.

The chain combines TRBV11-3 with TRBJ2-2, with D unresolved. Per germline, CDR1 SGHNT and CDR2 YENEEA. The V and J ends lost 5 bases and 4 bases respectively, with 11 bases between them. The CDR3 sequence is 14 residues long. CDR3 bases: TGTGCCAGCAGCACTTTATTGGTCACCGGGGAGCTGTTTTTT. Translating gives CASSTLLVTGELFF.

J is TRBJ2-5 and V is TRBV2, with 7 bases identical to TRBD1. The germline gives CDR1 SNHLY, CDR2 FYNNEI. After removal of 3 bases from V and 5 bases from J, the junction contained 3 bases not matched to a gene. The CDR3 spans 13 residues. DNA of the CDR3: TGTGCCAGCAGTGAGGACAGGTTGGAGACCCAGTACTTC. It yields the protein CASSEDRLETQYF.

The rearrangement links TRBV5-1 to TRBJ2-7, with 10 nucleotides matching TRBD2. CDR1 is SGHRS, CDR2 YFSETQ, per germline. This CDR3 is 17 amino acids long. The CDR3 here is CATQQGEREGRRDEQYF. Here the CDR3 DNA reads TGCGCTACCCAGCAGGGAGAGCGGGAGGGCCGACGTGACGAGCAGTACTTC.

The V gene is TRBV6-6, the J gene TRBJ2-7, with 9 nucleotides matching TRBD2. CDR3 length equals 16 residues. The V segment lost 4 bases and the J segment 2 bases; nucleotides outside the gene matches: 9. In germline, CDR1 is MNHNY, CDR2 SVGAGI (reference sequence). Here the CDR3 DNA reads TGTGCCAGCAGTTCCTCAGCGGGAGGCTCAACCTACGAGCAGTACTTC. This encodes CASSSSAGGSTYEQYF.

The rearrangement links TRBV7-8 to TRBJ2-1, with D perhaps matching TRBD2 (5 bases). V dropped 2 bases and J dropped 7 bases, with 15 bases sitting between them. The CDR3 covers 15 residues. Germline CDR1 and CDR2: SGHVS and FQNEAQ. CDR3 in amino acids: CASSLSWGAQNEQFF. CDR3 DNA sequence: TGTGCCAGCAGCTTAAGTTGGGGAGCGCAGAATGAGCAGTTCTTC.

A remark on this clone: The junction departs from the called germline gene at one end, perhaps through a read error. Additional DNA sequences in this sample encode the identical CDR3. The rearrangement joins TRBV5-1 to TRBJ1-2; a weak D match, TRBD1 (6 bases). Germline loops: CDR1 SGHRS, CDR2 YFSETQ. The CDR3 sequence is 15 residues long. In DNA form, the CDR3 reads TGCGCCAGCAGCCCCGAGGGGGGGGACCACTACGGCTACACCTTC. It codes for CASSPEGGDHYGYTF. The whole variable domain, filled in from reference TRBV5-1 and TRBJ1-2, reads KAGVTQTPRYLIKTRGQQVTLSCSPISGHRSVSWYQQTPGQGLQFLFEYFSETQRNKGNFPGRFSGRQFSNSRSEMNVSTLELGDSALYLCASSPEGGDHYGYTFGSGTRLTVV.

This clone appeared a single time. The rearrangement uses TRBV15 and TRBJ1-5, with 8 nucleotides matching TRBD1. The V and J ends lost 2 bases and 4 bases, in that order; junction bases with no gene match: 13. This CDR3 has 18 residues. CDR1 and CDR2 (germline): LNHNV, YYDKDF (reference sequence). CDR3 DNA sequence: TGTGCCACCAGCAGAACTACCCGGGACAGGCCGTATAATCAGCCCCAGCATTTT. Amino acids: CATSRTTRDRPYNQPQHF.

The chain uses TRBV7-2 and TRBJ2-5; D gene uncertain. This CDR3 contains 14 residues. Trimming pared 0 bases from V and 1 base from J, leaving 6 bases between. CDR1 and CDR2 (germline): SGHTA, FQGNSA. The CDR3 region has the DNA TGTGCCAGCAGCTTAGCGCCTAGCCAAGAGACCCAGTACTTC. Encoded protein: CASSLAPSQETQYF.

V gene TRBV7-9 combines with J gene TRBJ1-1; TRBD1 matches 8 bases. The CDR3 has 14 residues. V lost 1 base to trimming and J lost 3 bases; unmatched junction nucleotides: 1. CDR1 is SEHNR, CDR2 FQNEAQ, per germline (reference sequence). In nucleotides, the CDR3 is TGTGCCAGCAGCTTAGTCAGGGGGCACACTGAAGCTTTCTTT. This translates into CASSLVRGHTEAFF. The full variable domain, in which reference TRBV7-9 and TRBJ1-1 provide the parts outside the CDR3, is DTGVSQNPRHKITKRGQNVTFRCDPISEHNRLYWYRQTLGQGPEFLTYFQNEAQLEKSRLLSDRFSAERPKGSFSTLEIQRTEQGDSAMYLCASSLVRGHTEAFFGQGTRLTVV.

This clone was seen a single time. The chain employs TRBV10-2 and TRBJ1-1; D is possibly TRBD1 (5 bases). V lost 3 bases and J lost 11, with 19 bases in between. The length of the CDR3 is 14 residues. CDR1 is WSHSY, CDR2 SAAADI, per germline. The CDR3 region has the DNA TGCGCCAGCAGTGACCCCACCGGGACTCAAGGGGCTTTCTTT. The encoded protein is CASSDPTGTQGAFF.

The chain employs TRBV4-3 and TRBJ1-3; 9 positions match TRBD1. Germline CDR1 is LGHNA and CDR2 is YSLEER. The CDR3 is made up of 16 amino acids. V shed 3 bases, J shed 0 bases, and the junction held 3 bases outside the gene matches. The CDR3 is CASSQGQGFSGNTIYF. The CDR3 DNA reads TGCGCCAGCAGCCAGGGACAGGGCTTCTCTGGAAACACCATATATTTT.

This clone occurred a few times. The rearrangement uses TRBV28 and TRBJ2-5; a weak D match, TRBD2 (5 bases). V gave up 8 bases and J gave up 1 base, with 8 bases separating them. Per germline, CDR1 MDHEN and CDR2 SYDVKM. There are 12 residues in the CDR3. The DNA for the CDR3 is TGTGCCAGCGAAGGGAGCCAAGAGACCCAGTACTTC. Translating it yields CASEGSQETQYF.

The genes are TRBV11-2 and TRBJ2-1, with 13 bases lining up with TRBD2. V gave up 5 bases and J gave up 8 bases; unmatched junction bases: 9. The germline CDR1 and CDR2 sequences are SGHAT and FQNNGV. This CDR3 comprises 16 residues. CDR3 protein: CASSVLLAGGPDEQFF. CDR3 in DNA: TGTGCCAGCAGCGTATTACTAGCGGGAGGGCCCGATGAGCAGTTCTTC. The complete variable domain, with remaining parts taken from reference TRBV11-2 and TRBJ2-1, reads EAGVAQSPRYKIIEKRQSVAFWCNPISGHATLYWYQQILGQGPKLLIQFQNNGVVDDSQLPKDRFSAERLKGVDSTLKIQPAKLEDSAVYLCASSVLLAGGPDEQFFGPGTRLTVL.

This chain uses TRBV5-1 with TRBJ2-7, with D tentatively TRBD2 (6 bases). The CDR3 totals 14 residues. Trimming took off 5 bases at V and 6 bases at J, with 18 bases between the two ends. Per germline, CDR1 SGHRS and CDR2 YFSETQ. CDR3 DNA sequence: TGCGCCAGCAGAGTACGGGACTCGCGTTCCGAGCAGTACTTC. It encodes CASRVRDSRSEQYF.

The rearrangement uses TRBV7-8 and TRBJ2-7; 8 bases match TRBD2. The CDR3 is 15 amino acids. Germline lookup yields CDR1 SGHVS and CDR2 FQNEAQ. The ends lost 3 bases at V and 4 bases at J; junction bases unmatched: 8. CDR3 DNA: TGTGCCAGCAGCTTCGGGAGAGCGGGAGTATACGAGCAGTACTTC. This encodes CASSFGRAGVYEQYF.

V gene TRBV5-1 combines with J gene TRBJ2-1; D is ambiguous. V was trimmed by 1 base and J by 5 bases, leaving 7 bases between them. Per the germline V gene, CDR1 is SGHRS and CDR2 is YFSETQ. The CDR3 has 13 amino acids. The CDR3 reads CASSLSENNEQFF. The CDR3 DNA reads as TGCGCCAGCAGCTTGTCGGAGAACAATGAGCAGTTCTTC.

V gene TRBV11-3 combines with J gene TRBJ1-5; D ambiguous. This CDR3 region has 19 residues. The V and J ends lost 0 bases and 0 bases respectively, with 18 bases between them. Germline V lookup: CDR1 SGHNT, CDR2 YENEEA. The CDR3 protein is CASSLEPLQVHGSNQPQHF. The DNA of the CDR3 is TGTGCCAGCAGCTTAGAGCCTCTCCAGGTGCATGGTAGCAATCAGCCCCAGCATTTT.

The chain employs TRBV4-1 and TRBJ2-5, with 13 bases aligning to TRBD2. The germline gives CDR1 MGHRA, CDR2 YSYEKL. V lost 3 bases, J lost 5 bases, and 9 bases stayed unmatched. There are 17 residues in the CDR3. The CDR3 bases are TGCGCCAGCAGCCATCAAAAAAGGACTAGCGGGAGTGAGACCCAGTACTTC. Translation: CASSHQKRTSGSETQYF.